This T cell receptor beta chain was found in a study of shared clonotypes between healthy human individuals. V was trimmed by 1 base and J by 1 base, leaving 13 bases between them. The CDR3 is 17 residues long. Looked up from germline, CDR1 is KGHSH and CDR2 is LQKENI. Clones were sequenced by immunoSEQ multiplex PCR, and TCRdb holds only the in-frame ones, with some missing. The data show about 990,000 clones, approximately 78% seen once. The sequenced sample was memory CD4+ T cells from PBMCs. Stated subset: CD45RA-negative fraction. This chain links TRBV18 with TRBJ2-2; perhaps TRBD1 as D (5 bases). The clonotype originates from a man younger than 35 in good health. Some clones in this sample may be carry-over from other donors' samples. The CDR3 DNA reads TGTGCCAGCTCACCACGAACTGCCAGGGAGAACACCGGGGAGCTGTTTTTT. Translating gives CASSPRTARENTGELFF.